Below are 23 T cell receptor beta chains sequenced from a single sample in a study of T cell responses to AZD1222 COVID-19 vaccine. Only in-frame clones appear in the TCRdb table, and some are missing; sequencing was by immunoSEQ multiplex PCR. The data hold 90,000 to 150,000 clones, with roughly 90% observed a single time. The sequences come from peripheral blood, collected on day 0 of AZD1222 vaccination. The receptor source for this set is an adult in good health.

The rearrangement joins TRBV5-5 to TRBJ1-1; D is unresolved. V lost 1 base and J lost 2, with 9 bases in between. The CDR3 is made up of 14 amino acids. Germline V gene lookup returns CDR1 SGHKS and CDR2 YYEKEE (reference sequence). In nucleotides, the CDR3 is TGTGCCAGCAGCTTGTGGCAGTACAACACTGAAGCTTTCTTT. Its protein is CASSLWQYNTEAFF.

The rearrangement uses TRBV11-2 and TRBJ2-1; D ambiguous. The CDR3 loop spans 12 amino acids. V dropped 3 bases and J dropped 8 bases, with 8 bases sitting between them. Germline CDR1 reads SGHAT; CDR2 reads FQNNGV. CDR3 sequence (DNA): TGTGCCAGCAGCTTTAGTAACGATGAGCAGTTCTTC. Translation: CASSFSNDEQFF.

The chain uses TRBV13 and TRBJ1-1; D remains ambiguous. The CDR3 consists of 12 residues. The germline V gene encodes CDR1 PRHDT and CDR2 FYEKMQ (reference sequence). Between the trimmed V and J ends, which lost 3 bases and 2 bases, there was a span of 4 bases. The CDR3: CASSLRNTEAFF. DNA for the CDR3: TGTGCCAGCAGCTTGAGAAACACTGAAGCTTTCTTT.

As for this clone: A read error may account for a junction end that differs from germline. This rearrangement joins TRBV16 to TRBJ1-2, with D possibly TRBD1 on 6 matching bases. This CDR3 is 14 amino acids long. CDR1 and CDR2 from the germline V gene are KGHSY and FQNENV. CDR3 DNA sequence: TGTGCCAACAGCCATCAGGGGAGAGACTATGGCTACACCTTC. Amino acid sequence: CANSHQGRDYGYTF.

This clone was detected a few times. V gene TRBV6-1 combines with J gene TRBJ2-6; D not certain. The V and J ends lost 0 bases and 0 bases respectively, with 12 bases between them. The germline CDR1 and CDR2 sequences are MNHNS and SASEGT. The CDR3 totals 18 residues. In DNA, the CDR3 is TGTGCCAGCAGTGAAGCGAAATTCGATCCCTCTGGGGCCAACGTCCTGACTTTC. This translates into CASSEAKFDPSGANVLTF.

The chain joins TRBV4-1 to TRBJ1-2; D unresolved. Trimming pared 0 bases from V and 7 bases from J, leaving 18 bases between. The length of the CDR3 is 16 residues. From germline, CDR1 is MGHRA and CDR2 YSYEKL. This CDR3 reads CASSQDARTQVGGYTF. The CDR3 region has the DNA TGCGCCAGCAGCCAAGATGCCAGGACCCAGGTCGGTGGCTACACCTTC.

This chain links TRBV7-2 with TRBJ2-5, with TRBD2 matching over 9 bases. Germline V gene sequence: CDR1 SGHTA, CDR2 FQGNSA. The CDR3 covers 14 residues. The V and J ends lost 5 bases and 5 bases, in that order; junction bases with no gene match: 6. CDR3: CASSPGLARETQYF. DNA for the CDR3: TGTGCCAGCAGCCCGGGACTAGCCCGGGAGACCCAGTACTTC. Looking up the rest from reference TRBV7-2 and TRBJ2-5 gives the full variable domain: GAGVSQSPSNKVTEKGKDVELRCDPISGHTALYWYRQSLGQGLEFLIYFQGNSAPDKSGLPSDRFSAERTGGSVSTLTIQRTQQEDSAVYLCASSPGLARETQYFGPGTRLLVL.

The chain recombines TRBV9 with TRBJ1-6; D may be TRBD1 (6 bases). This CDR3 has 12 residues. Germline assignment: CDR1 SGDLS and CDR2 YYNGEE. Trimming shortened V by 3 bases and J by 8 bases, and 6 bases separated the two germline ends. The DNA of the CDR3 is TGTGCCAGCAGCGACAGGGATTCACCCCTCCACTTT. Translating gives CASSDRDSPLHF.

The V call is TRBV12-2, the J call TRBJ2-6; the D call of TRBD2 is as the table states it, not checked on the DNA. TRBV12-2 is designated a pseudogene. The CDR3 has 16 amino acids. The CDR3 reads CASRLATPPRANVLTF. In DNA, the CDR3 is TGTGCAAGTCGCTTAGCGACTCCCCCGCGGGCCAACGTCCTGACTTTC.

The rearrangement uses TRBV6-5 and TRBJ2-5; no clear D gene. Germline V gives CDR1 MNHEY, CDR2 SVGAGI. The V end was cut by 9 bases, the J end by 1 base, with 6 bases between. The CDR3 totals 11 residues. CDR3 sequence (DNA): TGTGCCAGTATGGTCCAAGAGACCCAGTACTTC. Translation: CASMVQETQYF.

J is TRBJ2-7 and V is TRBV3-1 (or the pseudogene TRBV3-2); 11 nucleotides agree with TRBD2. CDR3 length: 16 residues. Per the germline V gene, CDR1 is LGHDT and CDR2 is YNNKEL (reference sequence). The V gene end was trimmed by 1 base and the J gene end by 3 bases; junction bases not matched to a gene: 5. CDR3 loop: CASSQAGTSGNYEQYF. The CDR3 nucleotides are TGTGCCAGCAGCCAAGCCGGGACTAGCGGAAACTACGAGCAGTACTTC.

Details on this clone: A junction end diverges from the germline sequence, so it may reflect a read error. The chain joins TRBV20-1 to TRBJ2-1; D possibly corresponds to TRBD1 (6 bases). Germline loops: CDR1 DFQATT, CDR2 SNEGSKA (reference sequence). CDR3 length: 11 amino acids. DNA of the CDR3: TGCAGGGCTAAACTAGGGGGTGAGCAGTTCTTC. Protein product: CRAKLGGEQFF.

This clone appeared once. The chain recombines TRBV10-3 with TRBJ2-1, with TRBD1 matching 8 bases. In germline, CDR1 is ENHRY, CDR2 SYGVKD. The CDR3 covers 15 residues. The trim removed 6 bases at V and 4 bases at J, leaving 8 bases unmatched. The CDR3 region is CAISQQGGLYNEQFF. CDR3 coding DNA: TGTGCCATCAGCCAACAGGGGGGCTTATACAATGAGCAGTTCTTC.

This chain links TRBV3-1 (or the pseudogene TRBV3-2) with TRBJ2-7; TRBD2 might be the D (5 bases). V lost 2 bases and J lost 2, with 10 bases in between. The CDR3 consists of 14 residues. Germline V gene sequence: CDR1 LGHDT, CDR2 YNNKEL (reference sequence). The CDR3 DNA reads TGTGCCAGCAGCCAACCCGGGATTCCCTACGAGCAGTACTTC. Encoded protein: CASSQPGIPYEQYF.

V and J are TRBV7-2 and TRBJ1-3; D may be TRBD1 (6 bases). CDR1 is SGHTA and CDR2 is FQGNSA in the germline V gene. The CDR3 has 15 residues. V lost 1 base and J 0 bases, leaving 7 bases between the germline ends. Here the CDR3 DNA reads TGTGCCAGCAGCTTAGGGGGGGCCTCTGGAAACACCATATATTTT. It specifies CASSLGGASGNTIYF.

The chain has TRBV7-9 and TRBJ2-2; TRBD2 is a possible D gene (5 bases). This CDR3 has 14 residues. The germline V gene encodes CDR1 SEHNR and CDR2 FQNEAQ (reference sequence). Trimming removed 4 bases from V and 4 bases from J, with 10 bases in between. CDR3 nucleotide sequence: TGTGCCAGCAGCTCTGAGCGGAGCACCGGGGAGCTGTTTTTT. Encoded protein: CASSSERSTGELFF.

The chain recombines TRBV18 with TRBJ1-5, with TRBD1 as a possible D gene (5 bases). This CDR3 contains 14 residues. Germline-derived CDR1 and CDR2 are KGHSH and LQKENI. Trimming cost V 3 bases and J 7 bases, with 13 bases left between them. The chain's CDR3 is CASSPTSGAQPQHF. CDR3 coding DNA: TGTGCCAGCTCACCGACTAGCGGGGCACAGCCCCAGCATTTT.

The chain recombines TRBV28 with TRBJ1-2; 7 nucleotides align to TRBD1. This CDR3 has 14 residues. CDR1 MDHEN and CDR2 SYDVKM come from the germline V gene. The trim removed 6 bases at V and 4 bases at J, leaving 8 bases unmatched. The CDR3 sequence: CASSLRAGGYGYTF. CDR3 DNA: TGTGCCAGCAGCCTCAGGGCAGGGGGCTATGGCTACACCTTC.

The chain recombines TRBV20-1 with TRBJ1-5; D not resolved. CDR1 is DFQATT, CDR2 SNEGSKA, per germline (reference sequence). V lost 7 bases to trimming and J lost 1 base, with 5 bases between them. The CDR3 loop spans 11 amino acids. This CDR3 reads CSVGSNQPQHF. The CDR3 DNA sequence: TGCAGTGTAGGGAGCAATCAGCCCCAGCATTTT.

The chain has TRBV27 and TRBJ2-4; TRBD1 or TRBD2 may be the D gene (5 bases each). The CDR3 spans 16 residues. V was clipped by 2 bases and J by 5 bases, with 16 bases between them. Germline V lookup: CDR1 MNHEY, CDR2 SMNVEV (reference sequence). CDR3 region: CASSLRDGWPQNIQYF. Written as DNA, the CDR3 is TGTGCCAGCAGTTTAAGGGACGGCTGGCCGCAAAACATTCAGTACTTC.

The chain's CDR3 is CASSLLGAWNSPLHF. CDR3 sequence (DNA): TGTGCCAGCAGCTTACTCGGGGCTTGGAATTCACCCCTCCACTTT. The chain uses TRBV5-5 and TRBJ1-6; possibly TRBD1 for D (5 bases). The CDR3 runs 15 residues. Germline CDR1 reads SGHKS; CDR2 reads YYEKEE (reference sequence). Trimming removed 2 bases at V and 7 bases at J, with 13 bases between.

The chain uses TRBV12-2 and TRBJ2-3; TRBD1 was called by the table and not checked on the DNA. TRBV12-2 is a pseudogene locus. CDR3 length equals 19 residues. The CDR3 region is CASRFRGNETGTTRDTQYF. CDR3 coding DNA: TGTGCAAGTCGCTTCAGGGGGAATGAGACAGGGACGACCCGGGATACGCAGTATTTT.

The chain joins TRBV10-3 to TRBJ1-1; D gene ambiguous. The V end lost 6 bases, the J end lost 0 bases, and 20 bases lay between the germline ends. Germline CDR1 ENHRY, CDR2 SYGVKD. CDR3 length equals 17 residues. The CDR3, as DNA: TGTGCCATCAGCACTTCAAGAGGATGGGCCTTGAACACTGAAGCTTTCTTT. It is translated as CAISTSRGWALNTEAFF.